A single sample gave rise to the 8 T cell receptor beta chains below, sequenced in a study of OX40 agonist ivuxolimab in advanced cancers. Sequenced by immunoSEQ multiplex PCR; TCRdb stores in-frame clones only, minus some. This table has tens of thousands of clones, around 86% appearing once. The sequencing used CD4+ or CD8+ T cells sorted from blood, collected in a trial of the OX40 agonist ivuxolimab. The receptors here all came from an adult with an advanced solid tumor such as melanoma, head and neck, liver or kidney cancer.

The rearrangement uses TRBV6-1 and TRBJ2-1; possibly TRBD2 for D (5 bases). Trimming took 5 bases from V and 6 from J, leaving 14 bases between them. CDR3 length equals 14 residues. Germline CDR1 reads MNHNS; CDR2 reads SASEGT. For the CDR3, the DNA is TGTGCCAGCAGTCCGGACTTCGCTTCCAATGAGCAGTTCTTC. It translates to CASSPDFASNEQFF.

The J gene is TRBJ2-7, the V gene TRBV7-8; D not resolved. Germline loops: CDR1 SGHVS, CDR2 FQNEAQ. V lost 5 bases to trimming and J lost 2 bases, with 13 bases between them. The length of the CDR3 is 14 residues. CDR3 coding DNA: TGTGCCAGCAGCCCCCGAGTAGCCCCCTACGAGCAGTACTTC. Translation gives CASSPRVAPYEQYF.

V is TRBV21-1 and J is TRBJ1-5. TRBV21-1 is listed as a pseudogene. The CDR3 totals 15 residues. CDR3 in amino acids: CASIRGGRGNQPQHF. CDR3 coding DNA: TGTGCCAGTATAAGGGGAGGGAGGGGGAATCAGCCCCAGCATTTT.

The V gene is TRBV2, the J gene TRBJ1-5; D is possibly TRBD1 (6 bases). This CDR3 contains 14 residues. Per germline, CDR1 SNHLY and CDR2 FYNNEI. The V gene lost 7 bases and the J gene lost 3 bases, with 13 bases spanning the gap. CDR3 in DNA: TGTGCCAGCAACAAGGACAGTTACAATCAGCCCCAGCATTTT. Its protein product is CASNKDSYNQPQHF.

The chain recombines TRBV10-2 with TRBJ1-4, with no clear D. Germline assignment: CDR1 WSHSY and CDR2 SAAADI. This CDR3 region has 16 residues. The germline V and J ends were trimmed by 2 bases and 5 bases, with 15 bases remaining between them. As DNA, the CDR3 is TGCGCCAGCAGTGAGGGCGTGGGTAGGGCGAATGAAAAACTGTTTTTT. Its translation is CASSEGVGRANEKLFF.

This clone has just one count. The chain carries TRBV4-1 and TRBJ1-2; the D is unclear. Germline lookup yields CDR1 MGHRA and CDR2 YSYEKL. The CDR3 has 15 amino acids. The V end was cut by 2 bases, the J end by 7 bases, with 17 bases between. The CDR3: CASSQILGIGGGYTF. The CDR3 DNA follows: TGCGCCAGCAGCCAAATCTTAGGGATCGGAGGTGGCTACACCTTC.

V usage is TRBV14 and J usage is TRBJ2-3, with a tentative D call TRBD2 (6 bases). The germline gives CDR1 SGHDN, CDR2 FVKESK. The CDR3 is made up of 16 amino acids. V was trimmed by 6 bases and J by 0 bases, leaving 16 bases between them. The CDR3 sequence: CASSHTGTFSTDTQYF. Written as DNA, the CDR3 is TGTGCCAGCAGTCACACCGGGACTTTTAGCACAGATACGCAGTATTTT.

This chain uses TRBV5-1 with TRBJ1-5; weak D call: TRBD1 (6 bases). V was trimmed by 0 bases and J by 0 bases, leaving 7 bases between them. Germline V CDR1 and CDR2: SGHRS, YFSETQ. This CDR3 contains 15 residues. The CDR3 nucleotides read TGCGCCAGCAGCTTGGGGACAGTTAGCAATCAGCCCCAGCATTTT. This translates into CASSLGTVSNQPQHF.